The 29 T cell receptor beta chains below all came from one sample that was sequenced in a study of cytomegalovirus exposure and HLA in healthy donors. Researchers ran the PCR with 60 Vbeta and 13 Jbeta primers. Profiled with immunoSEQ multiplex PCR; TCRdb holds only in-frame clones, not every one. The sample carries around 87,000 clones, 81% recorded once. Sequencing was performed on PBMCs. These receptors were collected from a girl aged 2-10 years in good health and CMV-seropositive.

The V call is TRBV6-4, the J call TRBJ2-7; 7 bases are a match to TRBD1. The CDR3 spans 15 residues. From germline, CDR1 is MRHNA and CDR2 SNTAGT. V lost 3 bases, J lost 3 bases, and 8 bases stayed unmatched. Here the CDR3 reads CASSERTGVHYEQYF. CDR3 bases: TGTGCCAGCAGTGAAAGGACAGGAGTACACTACGAGCAGTACTTC.

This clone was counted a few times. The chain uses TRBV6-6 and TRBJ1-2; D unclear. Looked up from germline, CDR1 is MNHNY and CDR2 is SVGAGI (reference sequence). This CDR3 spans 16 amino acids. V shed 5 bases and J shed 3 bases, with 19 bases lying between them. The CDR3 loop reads CASSRTQKGRDYGYTF. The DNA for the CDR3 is TGTGCCAGCAGTCGGACTCAAAAGGGTAGGGACTATGGCTACACCTTC.

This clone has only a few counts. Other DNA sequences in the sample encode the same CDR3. The CDR3 sequence: CAWSVLEKLFF. DNA of the CDR3: TGTGCCTGGAGTGTCCTCGAAAAACTGTTTTTT. The J gene is TRBJ1-4, the V gene TRBV30; D is ambiguous. V was clipped by 0 bases and J by 8 bases, with 4 bases between them. The CDR3 loop spans 11 amino acids. Germline loops: CDR1 GTSNPN, CDR2 SVGIG (reference sequence).

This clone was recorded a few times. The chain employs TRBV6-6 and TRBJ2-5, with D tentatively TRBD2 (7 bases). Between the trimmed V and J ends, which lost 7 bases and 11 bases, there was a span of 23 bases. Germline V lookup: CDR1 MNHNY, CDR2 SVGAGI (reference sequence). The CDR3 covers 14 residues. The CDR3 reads CASTPRRGAEEQYF. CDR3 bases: TGTGCCAGCACCCCCCGTCGGGGGGCGGAAGAGCAGTACTTC.

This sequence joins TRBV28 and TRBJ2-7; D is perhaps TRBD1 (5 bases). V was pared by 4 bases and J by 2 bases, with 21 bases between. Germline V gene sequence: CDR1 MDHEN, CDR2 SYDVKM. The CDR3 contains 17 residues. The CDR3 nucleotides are TGTGCCAGCAGTTCTGCACTAAAGAGACAGATCACCTACGAGCAGTACTTC. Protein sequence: CASSSALKRQITYEQYF.

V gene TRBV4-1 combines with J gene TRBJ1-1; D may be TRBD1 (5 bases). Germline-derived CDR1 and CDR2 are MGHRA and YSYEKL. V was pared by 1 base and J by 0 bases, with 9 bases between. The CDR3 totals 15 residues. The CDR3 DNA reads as TGCGCCAGCAGCCAAGGACAGAGCTTGAACACTGAAGCTTTCTTT. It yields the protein CASSQGQSLNTEAFF.

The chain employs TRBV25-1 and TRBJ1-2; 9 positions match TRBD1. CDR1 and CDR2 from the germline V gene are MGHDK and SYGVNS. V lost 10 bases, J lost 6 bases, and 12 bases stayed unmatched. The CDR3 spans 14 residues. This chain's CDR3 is CATQTQGARDGYTF. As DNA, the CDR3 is TGTGCCACCCAAACACAGGGGGCTAGAGATGGCTACACCTTC.

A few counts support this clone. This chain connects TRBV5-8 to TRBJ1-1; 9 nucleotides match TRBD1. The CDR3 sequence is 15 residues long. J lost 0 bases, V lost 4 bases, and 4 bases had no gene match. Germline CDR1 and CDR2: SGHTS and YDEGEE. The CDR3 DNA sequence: TGTGCCAGCAGCCTGGACAGGGGCATGAACACTGAAGCTTTCTTT. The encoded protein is CASSLDRGMNTEAFF. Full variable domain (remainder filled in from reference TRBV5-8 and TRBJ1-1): EAGVTQSPTHLIKTRGQQATLRCSPISGHTSVYWYQQALGLGLQFLLWYDEGEERNRGNFPPRFSGRQFPNYSSELNVNALELEDSALYLCASSLDRGMNTEAFFGQGTRLTVV.

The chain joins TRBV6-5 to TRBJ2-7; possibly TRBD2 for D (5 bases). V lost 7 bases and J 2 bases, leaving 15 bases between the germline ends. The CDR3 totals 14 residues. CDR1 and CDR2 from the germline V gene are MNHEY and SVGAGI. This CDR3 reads CASKRGQAAYEQYF. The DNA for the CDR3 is TGTGCCAGCAAGAGAGGGCAGGCTGCCTACGAGCAGTACTTC.

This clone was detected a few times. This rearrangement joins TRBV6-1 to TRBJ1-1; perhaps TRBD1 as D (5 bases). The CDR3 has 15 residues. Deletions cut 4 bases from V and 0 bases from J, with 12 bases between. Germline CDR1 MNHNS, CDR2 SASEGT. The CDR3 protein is CASSVGGNMNTEAFF. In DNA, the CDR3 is TGTGCCAGCAGTGTTGGGGGGAACATGAACACTGAAGCTTTCTTT.

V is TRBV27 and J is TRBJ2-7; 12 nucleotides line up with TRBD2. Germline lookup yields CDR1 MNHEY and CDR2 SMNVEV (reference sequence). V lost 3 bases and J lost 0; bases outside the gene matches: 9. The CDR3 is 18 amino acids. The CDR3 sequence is CASSLGRLAGALSYEQYF. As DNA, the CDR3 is TGTGCCAGCAGTTTGGGTAGACTAGCGGGAGCCCTCTCCTACGAGCAGTACTTC.

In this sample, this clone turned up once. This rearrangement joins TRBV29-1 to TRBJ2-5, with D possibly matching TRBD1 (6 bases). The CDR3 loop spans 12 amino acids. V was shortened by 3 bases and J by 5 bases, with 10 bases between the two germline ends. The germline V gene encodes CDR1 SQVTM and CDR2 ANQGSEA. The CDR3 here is CSVEGQGETQYF. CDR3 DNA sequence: TGCAGCGTTGAGGGCCAGGGGGAGACCCAGTACTTC. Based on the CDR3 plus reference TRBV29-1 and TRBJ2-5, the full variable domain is SAVISQKPSRDICQRGTSLTIQCQVDSQVTMMFWYRQQPGQSLTLIATANQGSEATYESGFVIDKFPISRPNLTFSTLTVSNMSPEDSSIYLCSVEGQGETQYFGPGTRLLVL.

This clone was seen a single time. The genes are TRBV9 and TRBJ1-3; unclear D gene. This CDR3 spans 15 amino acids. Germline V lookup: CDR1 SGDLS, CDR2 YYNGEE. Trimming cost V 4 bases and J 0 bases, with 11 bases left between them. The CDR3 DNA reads TGTGCCAGCAGCCCACAGCAAGACTCTGGAAACACCATATATTTT. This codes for CASSPQQDSGNTIYF.

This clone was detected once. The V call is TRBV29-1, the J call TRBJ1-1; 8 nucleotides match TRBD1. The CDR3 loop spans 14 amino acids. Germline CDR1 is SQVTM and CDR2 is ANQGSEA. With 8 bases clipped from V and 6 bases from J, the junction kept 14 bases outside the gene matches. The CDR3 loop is CSTLVTGDNPEAFF. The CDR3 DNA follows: TGCAGCACCTTGGTGACAGGGGATAACCCTGAAGCTTTCTTT.

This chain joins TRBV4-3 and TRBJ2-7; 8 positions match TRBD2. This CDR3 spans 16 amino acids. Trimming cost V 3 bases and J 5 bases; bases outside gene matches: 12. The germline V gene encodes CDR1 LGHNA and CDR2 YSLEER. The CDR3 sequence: CASSQDYSGIVNEQYF. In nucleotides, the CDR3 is TGCGCCAGCAGCCAGGACTATAGCGGGATTGTCAACGAGCAGTACTTC.

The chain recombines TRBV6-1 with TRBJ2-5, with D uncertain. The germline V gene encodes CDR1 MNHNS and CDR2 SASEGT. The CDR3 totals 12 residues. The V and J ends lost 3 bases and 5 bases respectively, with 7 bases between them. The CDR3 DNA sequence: TGTGCCAGCAGTGACCGTCTGGAGACCCAGTACTTC. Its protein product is CASSDRLETQYF.

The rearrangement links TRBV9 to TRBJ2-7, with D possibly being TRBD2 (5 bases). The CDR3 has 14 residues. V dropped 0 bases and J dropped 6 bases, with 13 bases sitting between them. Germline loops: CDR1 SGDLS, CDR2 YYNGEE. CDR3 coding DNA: TGTGCCAGCAGCGTAGGGGTGGGAGCCCGCGAGCAGTACTTC. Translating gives CASSVGVGAREQYF.

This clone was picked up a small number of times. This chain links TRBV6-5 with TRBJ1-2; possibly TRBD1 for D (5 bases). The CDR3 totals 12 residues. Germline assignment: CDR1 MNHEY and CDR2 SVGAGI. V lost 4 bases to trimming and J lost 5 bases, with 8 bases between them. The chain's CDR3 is CASSSQGYGYTF. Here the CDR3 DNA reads TGTGCCAGCAGTTCTCAGGGATATGGCTACACCTTC.

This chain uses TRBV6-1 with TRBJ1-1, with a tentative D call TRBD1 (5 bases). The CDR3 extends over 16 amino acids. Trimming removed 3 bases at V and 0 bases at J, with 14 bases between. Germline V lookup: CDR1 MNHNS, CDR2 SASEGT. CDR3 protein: CASSEVQGPLNTEAFF. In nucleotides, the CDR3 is TGTGCCAGCAGTGAGGTTCAGGGTCCCCTGAACACTGAAGCTTTCTTT.

The CDR3 spells CASSYSQDSNYGYTF. The CDR3 DNA reads TGTGCCAGCAGTTACTCGCAGGATTCTAACTATGGCTACACCTTC. The V call is TRBV6-5, the J call TRBJ1-2; D is undetermined. The germline CDR1 and CDR2 sequences are MNHEY and SVGAGI. This CDR3 is built from 15 residues. With 0 bases removed from V and 0 bases from J, the gap between germline ends came to 8 bases.

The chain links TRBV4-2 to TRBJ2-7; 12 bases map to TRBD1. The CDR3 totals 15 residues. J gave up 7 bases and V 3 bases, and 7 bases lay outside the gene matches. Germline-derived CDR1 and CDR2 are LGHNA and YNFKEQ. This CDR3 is CASSQEGQGAGEQYF. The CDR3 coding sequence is TGTGCCAGCAGCCAGGAGGGACAGGGGGCAGGAGAGCAGTACTTC.

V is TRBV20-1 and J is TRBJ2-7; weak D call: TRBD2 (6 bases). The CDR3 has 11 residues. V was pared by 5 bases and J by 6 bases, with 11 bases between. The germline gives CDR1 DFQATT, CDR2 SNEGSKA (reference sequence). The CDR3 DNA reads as TGCAGTGCTTTGACGGGGGTCGAGCAGTACTTC. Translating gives CSALTGVEQYF.

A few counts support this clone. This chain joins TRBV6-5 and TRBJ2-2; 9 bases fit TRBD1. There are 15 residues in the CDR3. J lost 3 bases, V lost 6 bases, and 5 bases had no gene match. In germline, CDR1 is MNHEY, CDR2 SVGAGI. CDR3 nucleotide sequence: TGTGCCAGCAGCCCGGACAGGGGCGACACCGGGGAGCTGTTTTTT. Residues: CASSPDRGDTGELFF.

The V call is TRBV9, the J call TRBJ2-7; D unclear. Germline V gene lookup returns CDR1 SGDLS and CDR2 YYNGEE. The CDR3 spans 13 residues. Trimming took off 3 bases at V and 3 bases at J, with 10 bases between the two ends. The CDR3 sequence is CASSAHADYEQYF. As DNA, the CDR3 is TGTGCCAGCAGCGCCCACGCAGACTACGAGCAGTACTTC. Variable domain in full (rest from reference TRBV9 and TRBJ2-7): DSGVTQTPKHLITATGQRVTLRCSPRSGDLSVYWYQQSLDQGLQFLIQYYNGEERAKGNILERFSAQQFPDLHSELNLSSLELGDSALYFCASSAHADYEQYFGPGTRLTVT.

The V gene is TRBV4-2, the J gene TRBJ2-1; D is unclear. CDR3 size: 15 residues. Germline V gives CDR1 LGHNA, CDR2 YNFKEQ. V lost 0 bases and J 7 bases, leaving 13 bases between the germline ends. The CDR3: CASSQDPASGNEQFF. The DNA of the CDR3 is TGTGCCAGCAGCCAAGATCCGGCTAGTGGAAATGAGCAGTTCTTC.

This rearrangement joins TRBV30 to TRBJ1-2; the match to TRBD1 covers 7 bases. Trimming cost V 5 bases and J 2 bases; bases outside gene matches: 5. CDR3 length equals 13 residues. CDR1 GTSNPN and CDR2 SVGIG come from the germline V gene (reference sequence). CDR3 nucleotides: TGTGCCTGGGAACCAGGGGGGAACTATGGCTACACCTTC. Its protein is CAWEPGGNYGYTF.

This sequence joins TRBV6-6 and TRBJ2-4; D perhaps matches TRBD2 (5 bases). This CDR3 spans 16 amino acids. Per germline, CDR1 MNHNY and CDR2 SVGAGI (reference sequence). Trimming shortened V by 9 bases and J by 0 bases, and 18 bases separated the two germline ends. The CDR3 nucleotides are TGTGCCAGTCCCCGGGAAGCGGTACTAGCCAAAAACATTCAGTACTTC. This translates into CASPREAVLAKNIQYF.

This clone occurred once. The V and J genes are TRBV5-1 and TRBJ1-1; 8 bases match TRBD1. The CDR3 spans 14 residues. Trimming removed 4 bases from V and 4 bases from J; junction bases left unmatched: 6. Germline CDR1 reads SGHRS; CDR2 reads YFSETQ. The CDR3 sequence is CASSNRTGITEAFF. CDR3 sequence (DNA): TGCGCCAGCAGCAATAGGACAGGGATCACTGAAGCTTTCTTT.

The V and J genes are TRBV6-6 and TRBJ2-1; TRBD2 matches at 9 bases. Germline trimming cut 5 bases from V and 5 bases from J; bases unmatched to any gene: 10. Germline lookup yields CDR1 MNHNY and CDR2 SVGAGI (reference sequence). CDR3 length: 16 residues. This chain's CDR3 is CASSPLAGGRDNEQFF. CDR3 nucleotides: TGTGCCAGCAGTCCCCTGGCGGGAGGGAGGGACAATGAGCAGTTCTTC.